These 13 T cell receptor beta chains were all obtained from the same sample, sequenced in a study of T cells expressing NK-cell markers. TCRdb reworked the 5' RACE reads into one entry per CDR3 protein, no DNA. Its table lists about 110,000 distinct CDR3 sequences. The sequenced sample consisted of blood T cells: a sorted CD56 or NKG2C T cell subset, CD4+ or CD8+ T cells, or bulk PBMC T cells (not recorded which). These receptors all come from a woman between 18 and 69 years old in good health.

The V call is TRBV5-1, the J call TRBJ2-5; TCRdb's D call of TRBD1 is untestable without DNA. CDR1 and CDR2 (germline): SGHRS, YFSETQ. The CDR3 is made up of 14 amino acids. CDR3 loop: CASSFWGGQETQYF.

CDR3 region: CASSPGLRSLTQYF. The chain joins TRBV11-1 to TRBJ2-5; the TCRdb D gene call, TRBD2, has no DNA to confirm it. Germline V gene data show CDR1 as SGHAT and CDR2 as FQDESV (reference sequence). This CDR3 contains 14 residues.

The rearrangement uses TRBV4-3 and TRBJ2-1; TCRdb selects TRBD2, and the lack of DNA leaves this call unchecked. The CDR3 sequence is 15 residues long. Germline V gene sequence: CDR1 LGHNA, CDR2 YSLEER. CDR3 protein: CASSQGLAKYNEQFF.

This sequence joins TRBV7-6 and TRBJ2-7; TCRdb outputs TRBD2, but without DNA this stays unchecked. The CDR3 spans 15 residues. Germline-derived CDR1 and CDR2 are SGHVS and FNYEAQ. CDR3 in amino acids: CASSLEASGSYEQYF.

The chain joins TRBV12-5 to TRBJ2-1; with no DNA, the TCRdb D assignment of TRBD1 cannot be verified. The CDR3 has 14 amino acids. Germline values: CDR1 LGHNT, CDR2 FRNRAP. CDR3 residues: CASGPEDRGNEQFF.

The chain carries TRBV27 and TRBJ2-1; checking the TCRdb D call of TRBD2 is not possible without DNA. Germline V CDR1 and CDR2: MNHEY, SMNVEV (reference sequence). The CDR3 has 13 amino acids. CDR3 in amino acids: CASSLTRLNEQFF.

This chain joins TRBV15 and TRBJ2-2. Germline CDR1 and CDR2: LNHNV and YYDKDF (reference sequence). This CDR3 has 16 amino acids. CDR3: CATSRARMTNTGELFF.

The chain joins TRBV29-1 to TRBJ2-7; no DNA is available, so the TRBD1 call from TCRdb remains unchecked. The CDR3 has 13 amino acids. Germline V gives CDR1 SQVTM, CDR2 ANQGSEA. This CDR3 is CSVTGIGTYEQYF.

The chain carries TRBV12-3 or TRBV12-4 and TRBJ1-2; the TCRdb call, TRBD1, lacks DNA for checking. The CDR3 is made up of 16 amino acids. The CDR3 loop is CASSLPYETGEGGYTF.

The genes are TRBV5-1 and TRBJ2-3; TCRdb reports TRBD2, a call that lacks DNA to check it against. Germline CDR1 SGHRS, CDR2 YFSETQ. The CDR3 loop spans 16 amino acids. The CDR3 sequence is CASSLGVHQYTDTQYF.

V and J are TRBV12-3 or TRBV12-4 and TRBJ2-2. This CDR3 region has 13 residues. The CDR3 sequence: CASSYLNTGELFF.

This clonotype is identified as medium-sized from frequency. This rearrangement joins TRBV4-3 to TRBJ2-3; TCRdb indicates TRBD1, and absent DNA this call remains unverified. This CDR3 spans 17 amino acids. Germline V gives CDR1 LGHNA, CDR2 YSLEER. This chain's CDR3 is CASSQEYLDSGTDTQYF.

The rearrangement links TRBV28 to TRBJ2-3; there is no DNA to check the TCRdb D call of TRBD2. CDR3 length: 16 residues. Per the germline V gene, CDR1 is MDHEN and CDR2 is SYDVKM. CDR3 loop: CASRTPGLAGSDTQYF.